A single sample is the source of the 23 T cell receptor beta chains below, sequenced in a study of T cell repertoires in cytomegalovirus infection. Antigens of these TCRs are unknown. TCRdb reprocessed the reads with MiXCR, giving one entry per CDR3 protein. This sample carries roughly 990,000 distinct CDR3 sequences, around a third of them seen once, and the ten largest clones take around an eighth. Sequenced here: cultured CD8+ T cells from PBMCs, sampled from culture after CMV antigen stimulation. All receptors come from a human donor in good health (CMV status not recorded). Some clones in this sample may be carry-over from other donors' samples.

In its sample, this clonotype was seen a few times. J is TRBJ1-1 and V is TRBV27, with 9 nucleotides matching TRBD1. V trimming: 6 bases; J trimming: 8 bases; junction bases outside the gene matches: 10. CDR1 and CDR2 from the germline V gene are MNHEY and SMNVEV (reference sequence). The CDR3 is 14 amino acids. The CDR3 DNA sequence: TGTGCCAGCAGCAAACAGGGGGCTGCACGCGAAGCTTTCTTT. As protein: CASSKQGAAREAFF.

The sample holds a few counts of this clonotype. The chain carries TRBV5-1 and TRBJ1-2, with 10 bases identical to TRBD1. V shed 4 bases and J 4 bases; nucleotides not matched to a gene: 7. The germline V gene encodes CDR1 SGHRS and CDR2 YFSETQ. This CDR3 comprises 15 residues. The CDR3 protein is CASSVDRGTFYGYTF. The CDR3 DNA is TGCGCCAGCAGCGTGGACAGGGGGACCTTCTATGGCTACACCTTC.

This clonotype was detected a few times. The chain links TRBV27 to TRBJ2-3, with D tentatively TRBD2 (6 bases). Germline V gene data show CDR1 as MNHEY and CDR2 as SMNVEV (reference sequence). Trimming took off 2 bases at V and 0 bases at J, with 18 bases between the two ends. CDR3 length: 18 residues. CDR3 DNA sequence: TGTGCCAGCAGTTTAGTTGGGTTCGGACTACCTAGCACAGATACGCAGTATTTT. This sequence encodes CASSLVGFGLPSTDTQYF.

The genes are TRBV6-5 and TRBJ2-2; D remains unclear. V was pared by 5 bases and J by 9 bases, with 16 bases between. The CDR3 totals 14 residues. Germline V gene lookup returns CDR1 MNHEY and CDR2 SVGAGI. The CDR3 loop reads CASSNPVGLWELFF. In DNA form, the CDR3 reads TGTGCCAGCAGTAACCCCGTCGGGCTGTGGGAGCTGTTTTTT.

This rearrangement joins TRBV7-9 to TRBJ1-1; a weak D match, TRBD1 (6 bases). The germline V and J ends were trimmed by 5 bases and 11 bases, with 9 bases remaining between them. The CDR3 runs to 10 residues. In germline, CDR1 is SEHNR, CDR2 FQNEAQ (reference sequence). In DNA form, the CDR3 reads TGTGCCAGCAGCGCCGGACAGGCTTTCTTT. The encoded protein is CASSAGQAFF. Supplemented by reference TRBV7-9 and TRBJ1-1, the full variable domain reads DTGVSQNPRHKITKRGQNVTFRCDPISEHNRLYWYRQTLGQGPEFLTYFQNEAQLEKSRLLSDRFSAERPKGSFSTLEIQRTEQGDSAMYLCASSAGQAFFGQGTRLTVV.

This clonotype came up a few times. V and J are TRBV6-2 or TRBV6-3 and TRBJ1-5, with D possibly being TRBD1 (6 bases). CDR1 is MNHEY, CDR2 SVGEGT, per germline. CDR3 length: 14 amino acids. The germline V and J ends were trimmed by 1 base and 4 bases, with 8 bases remaining between them. CDR3 DNA sequence: TGTGCCAGCAGTTACTACAGGGTTAATCAGCCCCAGCATTTT. Its protein is CASSYYRVNQPQHF.

Many counts were recorded for this clonotype. V is TRBV24-1 and J is TRBJ1-1, with D perhaps TRBD1 (6 bases). Trimming stripped 5 bases from V and 5 bases from J, with 17 bases between. CDR1 is KGHDR and CDR2 is SFDVKD in the germline V gene. CDR3 length: 15 residues. Written as DNA, the CDR3 is TGTGCCACCAGTGCCTTAAGGGGACAAAGGACTGAAGCTTTCTTT. It translates to CATSALRGQRTEAFF.

J is TRBJ1-1 and V is TRBV15; weak D call: TRBD1 (5 bases). V lost 5 bases to trimming and J lost 4 bases, with 17 bases between them. This CDR3 is 15 amino acids long. Germline assignment: CDR1 LNHNV and CDR2 YYDKDF (reference sequence). CDR3 protein: CATSERGRPGTEAFF. CDR3 DNA sequence: TGTGCCACCAGCGAAAGGGGACGACCCGGCACTGAAGCTTTCTTT.

On this clonotype: A much larger clonotype is one base distant, so this may be a read error. The rearrangement joins TRBV7-6 to TRBJ2-1; 8 nucleotides match TRBD2. The CDR3 is made up of 18 amino acids. The V gene end was trimmed by 1 base and the J gene end by 3 bases; junction bases not matched to a gene: 11. Germline CDR1 and CDR2: SGHVS and FNYEAQ. The CDR3 reads CASSLEEGLVGIYNEQFF. CDR3 DNA sequence: TGTGCCAGCAGCTTAGAGGAGGGACTAGTGGGGATCTACAATGAGCAGTTCTTC.

The V call is TRBV12-3 or TRBV12-4, the J call TRBJ1-6; tentatively, D is TRBD1 (5 bases). V lost 3 bases and J lost 3, with 18 bases in between. This CDR3 has 18 amino acids. The CDR3 nucleotides read TGTGCCAGCAGTTTCCTATCCGACAGAGTCATCTATAATTCACCCCTCCACTTT. This gives the protein CASSFLSDRVIYNSPLHF.

V is TRBV2 and J is TRBJ1-1; the D gene is possibly TRBD1 (6 bases). There are 16 residues in the CDR3. V lost 7 bases and J 1 base, leaving 19 bases between the germline ends. Per germline, CDR1 SNHLY and CDR2 FYNNEI. This chain's CDR3 is CASMGGRGPRNTEAFF. CDR3 nucleotides: TGTGCCAGCATGGGCGGCAGGGGCCCTAGGAACACTGAAGCTTTCTTT.

This clonotype was observed a few times. This chain links TRBV7-9 with TRBJ1-1, with D possibly TRBD1 on 5 matching bases. The CDR3 is 14 residues long. V was clipped by 7 bases and J by 3 bases, with 15 bases between them. The V gene's germline CDR1 is SEHNR and CDR2 FQNEAQ (reference sequence). As DNA, the CDR3 is TGTGCCAGCACATGGGACCTAAGGCACACTGAAGCTTTCTTT. It yields the protein CASTWDLRHTEAFF.

This clonotype was recorded a few times. The chain joins TRBV10-3 to TRBJ1-1; tentative D call: TRBD1 (6 bases). The CDR3 is 13 residues long. V lost 8 bases and J 1 base, leaving 11 bases between the germline ends. From germline, CDR1 is ENHRY and CDR2 SYGVKD. The CDR3 protein is CAILGAENTEAFF. Here the CDR3 DNA reads TGTGCCATCTTGGGGGCTGAGAACACTGAAGCTTTCTTT.

The V gene is TRBV4-1, the J gene TRBJ2-4, with D possibly matching TRBD2 (5 bases). The CDR3 length is 15 residues. Looked up from germline, CDR1 is MGHRA and CDR2 is YSYEKL. V dropped 4 bases and J dropped 0 bases, with 10 bases sitting between them. The CDR3 nucleotides are TGCGCCAGCAGCCGCGGACTTCTAGCCAAAAACATTCAGTACTTC. Protein sequence: CASSRGLLAKNIQYF.

V gene TRBV13 combines with J gene TRBJ1-1; D not resolved. Trimming shortened V by 4 bases and J by 7 bases, and 10 bases separated the two germline ends. This CDR3 spans 12 amino acids. Germline V gene data show CDR1 as PRHDT and CDR2 as FYEKMQ (reference sequence). CDR3 sequence reads: CASSYDGVEAFF. The CDR3 DNA reads TGTGCCAGCAGCTATGACGGGGTTGAAGCTTTCTTT.

This chain links TRBV4-3 with TRBJ1-5; possibly TRBD1 for D (6 bases). Trimming stripped 0 bases from V and 4 bases from J, with 13 bases between. Per the germline V gene, CDR1 is LGHNA and CDR2 is YSLEER. CDR3 size: 16 residues. The CDR3 sequence is CASSQDRQGKNQPQHF. DNA of the CDR3: TGCGCCAGCAGCCAAGATAGGCAGGGGAAGAATCAGCCCCAGCATTTT.

The sample holds a few counts of this clonotype. V and J are TRBV10-2 and TRBJ2-1, with D possibly TRBD2 on 7 matching bases. The V gene's germline CDR1 is WSHSY and CDR2 SAAADI. CDR3 length equals 15 residues. V gave up 6 bases and J gave up 3 bases, with 15 bases separating them. DNA of the CDR3: TGCGCCAGCAGCCGTCGCGGGGGACACTACAATGAGCAGTTCTTC. Encoded protein: CASSRRGGHYNEQFF.

The J gene is TRBJ2-3, the V gene TRBV7-6; 9 bases agree with TRBD1. The J segment lost 4 bases and the V segment lost 1 base, leaving 6 bases of the junction unmatched. The CDR3 is made up of 16 amino acids. Germline loops: CDR1 SGHVS, CDR2 FNYEAQ. The CDR3 DNA sequence: TGTGCCAGCAGCTTAGGGGGACAGGGTCGCGCAGATACGCAGTATTTT. Translation gives CASSLGGQGRADTQYF.

The rearrangement uses TRBV2 and TRBJ1-2, with 10 bases that match TRBD1. Trimming cost V 6 bases and J 2 bases; bases outside gene matches: 9. CDR3 length equals 16 residues. Looked up from germline, CDR1 is SNHLY and CDR2 is FYNNEI. The CDR3 loop is CASRRDRGNQNYGYTF. The CDR3 DNA sequence: TGTGCCAGCAGGAGGGACAGGGGAAACCAAAACTATGGCTACACCTTC.

J is TRBJ2-1 and V is TRBV19, with 7 bases that match TRBD1. CDR3 length equals 14 residues. V trimming: 6 bases; J trimming: 6 bases; junction bases outside the gene matches: 8. Germline CDR1 reads LNHDA; CDR2 reads SQIVND (reference sequence). The DNA for the CDR3 is TGTGCCAGTAGCCTGACAGGGAACGGCAATGAGCAGTTCTTC. This encodes CASSLTGNGNEQFF. Variable domain in full (rest from reference TRBV19 and TRBJ2-1): DGGITQSPKYLFRKEGQNVTLSCEQNLNHDAMYWYRQDPGQGLRLIYYSQIVNDFQKGDIAEGYSVSREKKESFPLTVTSAQKNPTAFYLCASSLTGNGNEQFFGPGTRLTVL.

Note on this clonotype: Being one base from a much bigger clone, this may be a read error. This chain connects TRBV7-8 to TRBJ2-5; a weak D match, TRBD1 (6 bases). The CDR3 is 13 amino acids. Germline-derived CDR1 and CDR2 are SGHVS and FQNEAQ. The CDR3: CASRRGTRETQHF. CDR3 coding DNA: TGTGCCAGCAGAAGGGGGACGAGAGAGACCCAGCACTTC.

This rearrangement joins TRBV5-4 to TRBJ2-1; 10 positions match TRBD2. Germline V gene lookup returns CDR1 SGHNT and CDR2 YYREEE (reference sequence). The CDR3 is 16 amino acids. V trimming: 2 bases; J trimming: 3 bases; junction bases outside the gene matches: 5. Here the CDR3 reads CASSLTSGERYNEQFF. The DNA of the CDR3 is TGTGCCAGCAGCTTAACTAGCGGGGAACGCTACAATGAGCAGTTCTTC.

The chain combines TRBV18 with TRBJ2-7, with a possible D match to TRBD1 (6 bases). The CDR3 runs to 15 residues. CDR1 is KGHSH, CDR2 LQKENI, per germline. V lost 2 bases and J lost 1, with 12 bases in between. The CDR3 nucleotides read TGTGCCAGCTCACCAGAGTCAGGGGAGTCCTACGAGCAGTACTTC. Its protein product is CASSPESGESYEQYF.